Each of the 11 T cell receptor beta chains below was sequenced from the same sample in a study of blood T cell repertoires in COVID-19. Using immunoSEQ multiplex PCR, the repertoire was profiled, and TCRdb retains in-frame clones only, with some absent. The table includes 200,000 to 300,000 clones, 70% to 85% detected once. The specimen sequenced was peripheral blood. These receptors were obtained from a man aged 35-49 years who had recovered from COVID-19.

The genes are TRBV19 and TRBJ2-3; 7 nucleotides line up with TRBD1. Germline V gene lookup returns CDR1 LNHDA and CDR2 SQIVND (reference sequence). The CDR3 has 15 residues. With 9 bases clipped from V and 6 bases from J, the junction kept 15 bases outside the gene matches. In DNA, the CDR3 is TGTGCCAGCATACCCAGGACAGGTTTGGGGGATACGCAGTATTTT. Amino acids: CASIPRTGLGDTQYF.

The chain is built from TRBV2 and TRBJ1-2; D perhaps matches TRBD1 (5 bases). The CDR3 consists of 17 residues. The V gene's germline CDR1 is SNHLY and CDR2 FYNNEI. V was shortened by 0 bases and J by 8 bases, with 22 bases between the two germline ends. CDR3 sequence: CASSEAPQGVLYEGYTF. The CDR3 nucleotides read TGTGCCAGCAGTGAAGCGCCCCAGGGCGTACTTTATGAAGGCTACACCTTC.

J is TRBJ2-1 and V is TRBV27, with D possibly being TRBD1 (6 bases). Germline CDR1 and CDR2: MNHEY and SMNVEV (reference sequence). The V end lost 3 bases, the J end lost 7 bases, and 7 bases lay between the germline ends. This CDR3 region has 12 residues. In DNA, the CDR3 is TGTGCCAGCAGTTTGGGGGCTAATGAGCAGTTCTTC. It codes for CASSLGANEQFF.

The rearrangement joins TRBV18 to TRBJ2-7; 9 bases are a match to TRBD1. The CDR3 is 16 amino acids. V lost 3 bases and J lost 5; bases outside the gene matches: 11. The germline V gene has CDR1 KGHSH and CDR2 LQKENI. CDR3 nucleotide sequence: TGTGCCAGCTCACCTACGCTCTTGGGACAGGGAGACGAGCAGTACTTC. Protein sequence: CASSPTLLGQGDEQYF.

The rearrangement links TRBV9 to TRBJ1-1, with 7 bases identical to TRBD1. V lost 1 base and J lost 7; bases outside the gene matches: 4. Germline CDR1 SGDLS, CDR2 YYNGEE. The CDR3 loop spans 13 amino acids. CDR3 coding DNA: TGTGCCAGCAGCGTACAGACAGGGAGTGAAGCTTTCTTT. Protein sequence: CASSVQTGSEAFF.

The rearrangement joins TRBV4-3 to TRBJ2-7; 10 bases fit TRBD1. This CDR3 region has 15 residues. V gave up 0 bases and J gave up 4 bases; unmatched junction bases: 3. Germline CDR1 and CDR2: LGHNA and YSLEER. The DNA for the CDR3 is TGCGCCAGCAGCCAAGAGACAGGGGGCGAATACGAGCAGTACTTC. Its translation: CASSQETGGEYEQYF.

The J gene is TRBJ2-3, the V gene TRBV4-3; 8 nucleotides align to TRBD1. J lost 0 bases, V lost 6 bases, and 2 bases had no gene match. The CDR3 runs 14 residues. CDR1 and CDR2 (germline): LGHNA, YSLEER. In nucleotides, the CDR3 is TGCGCCAGCAGTCGGACAGGGAGCACAGATACGCAGTATTTT. Its translation is CASSRTGSTDTQYF.

This chain joins TRBV5-1 and TRBJ2-1; 12 positions match TRBD2. The CDR3 has 16 residues. J was trimmed by 10 bases and V by 4 bases; bases with no gene match: 12. Germline-derived CDR1 and CDR2 are SGHRS and YFSETQ. The CDR3: CASSHVPSGRAGEQFF. DNA for the CDR3: TGCGCCAGCAGCCACGTCCCTAGCGGGAGGGCCGGCGAGCAGTTCTTC. Based on the CDR3 plus reference TRBV5-1 and TRBJ2-1, the full variable domain is KAGVTQTPRYLIKTRGQQVTLSCSPISGHRSVSWYQQTPGQGLQFLFEYFSETQRNKGNFPGRFSGRQFSNSRSEMNVSTLELGDSALYLCASSHVPSGRAGEQFFGPGTRLTVL.

The CDR3 sequence is CASSPPLAGQETQYF. In DNA form, the CDR3 reads TGTGCCAGCTCACCACCCCTAGCGGGTCAAGAGACCCAGTACTTC. The J gene is TRBJ2-5, the V gene TRBV18; TRBD2 aligns across 8 bases. The germline gives CDR1 KGHSH, CDR2 LQKENI. Trimming cost V 0 bases and J 2 bases; bases outside gene matches: 2. The CDR3 runs to 15 residues.

The chain employs TRBV3-1 (or the pseudogene TRBV3-2) and TRBJ2-3; D possibly corresponds to TRBD2 (6 bases). Germline lookup yields CDR1 LGHDT and CDR2 YNNKEL (reference sequence). CDR3 size: 13 residues. V lost 1 base and J lost 6, with 8 bases in between. The CDR3 nucleotides read TGTGCCAGCAGCCAAGGGCGGGGCGATACGCAGTATTTT. This encodes CASSQGRGDTQYF.

This rearrangement joins TRBV6-1 to TRBJ2-3, with 9 positions matching TRBD1. The V gene's germline CDR1 is MNHNS and CDR2 SASEGT. V lost 2 bases to trimming and J lost 9 bases; unmatched junction nucleotides: 3. The CDR3 runs 13 residues. The CDR3 reads CASSEQGTGTQYF. For the CDR3, the DNA is TGTGCCAGCAGTGAACAAGGGACAGGGACGCAGTATTTT.